This T cell receptor (beta chain) was sequenced in a study of cytomegalovirus exposure and HLA in healthy donors. Study-level findings and limits: Excluded: some indistinguishable V segments such as TRBV6-2 and TRBV6-3. Despite most TCR sequences being rare, some public TCRs occurred in many donors. Specific recognition of CMV antigens was confirmed in vitro for a few chains (all CMV-associated). HLA alleles were associated with fewer than 20,000 TCR beta sequences in a later analysis at 0.05 false discovery rate.

PCR was performed using 60 Vbeta and 13 Jbeta primers. Profiling relied on immunoSEQ multiplex PCR, and the TCRdb table lists in-frame clones only, not all of them. The table has more than 150,000 clones, approximately 85% seen once. The length of the CDR3 is 15 residues. V was trimmed by 3 bases and J by 13 bases, leaving 19 bases between them. Germline V lookup: CDR1 MNHNS, CDR2 SASEGT. Comment on this clone: No antigen is known for it. Other nucleotide sequences in the sample specify the same CDR3.

This sequence originates from a woman between 18 and 29 years old in good health and CMV-seronegative. Input material: PBMCs. This chain connects TRBV6-1 to TRBJ1-6; D may be TRBD1 (5 bases). The CDR3 nucleotides read TGTGCCAGCAGTGAGGCCCCGGGGGTGGACTCCCCCCTCCACTTT. This translates into CASSEAPGVDSPLHF.